This paragraph reports one TCR beta chain. The target antigen is unknown. V was pared by 5 bases and J by 0 bases, with 7 bases of the junction left unmatched. The CDR3 covers 16 residues. The data stem from a study of CD8 T cells in ankylosing spondylitis. Study observations and caveats: Disease-linked clones bore a CD8+ phenotype and were relatively rare in peripheral blood. The authors reported significant enrichment of disease-linked clones in matched ankylosing spondylitis synovial fluid. A motif of 8 or 9 highly homologous TCR beta variants was seen as apparently characteristic of ankylosing spondylitis blood.

Quantitative 5'-RACE with molecular barcodes was used to make the TCR beta libraries. In TCRdb, the 5' RACE reads were re-called with MiXCR into one record per CDR3 protein. In the table there are about 750,000 distinct CDR3 sequences, under 20% of which are singletons. This TCR was recovered from a male donor with ankylosing spondylitis. Sequences were obtained from blood, either unsorted or a sorted T cell fraction (not recorded which). The genes are TRBV12-3 or TRBV12-4 and TRBJ2-5, with 9 bases matching TRBD2. The CDR3 bases are TGTGCCAGCAGTCGTTCTAGCGGGGTTTACCAAGAGACCCAGTACTTC. Translated, it gives CASSRSSGVYQETQYF.